This T cell receptor beta chain was found in a study of identical twins (dated by TCRdb to 2015 to 2016). Study-level background: To test whether fetal clonotypes persist, the study used deep sequencing on TCR alpha and beta repertoires from monozygotic twins, unrelated adults of various ages, and cord blood. To rule out contamination, the twin experiments were replicated at different times with different library preparation protocols.

The CDR3 runs 15 residues from the cysteine to the phenylalanine. The sequence is cut down to CDR3 DNA, 45 bases in frame from base 1. Reading the germline V gene (reference sequence) gives CDR1 DFQATT and CDR2 SNEGSKA. V is pared back by 0 bases and J by 4 bases, with 14 bases lying between the germline termini. The method was 5' RACE. Sequencing was performed on an Illumina HiSeq 2000. A universal primer binding site was introduced by template switching, and a unique molecular identifier was present in the final cDNA, enabling accurate counting of TCR cDNA molecules. Specific primers in the conserved constant-segment region were used to synthesize first-strand cDNA for the TCR alpha and beta chains. To control for contamination, each cDNA library was double barcoded with a SMART-Mk sample barcode plus Illumina barcodes. TruSeq adapter sequences, together with Illumina sample barcodes, were added in two successive PCR steps. The Illumina HiSeq platform was used with custom primers to sequence TCR alpha and beta cDNA libraries. As for the original processing: Unique molecular identifiers were extracted from raw reads with MiGEC, and CDR3 positions were determined with MiXCR. For each individual, recombination models were inferred using an EM algorithm with the repgenHMM and IGoR tools. The analysis of shared clonotypes was done with the tcR package in R, with sharing normalized by the product of cloneset sizes. To study raw recombination without the effects of thymic and clonal selection, out-of-frame nonproductive sequences were analyzed. TCRdb ran its own pipeline on the public reads, namely fastp trimming at Q25 and MiXCR clone calling, and kept in-frame beta chains. One record per CDR3 amino acid sequence lists the most common genes and DNA. The V and J calls and clone size are TCRdb's, not the authors'. A total of some 1,700,000 distinct CDR3 sequences appear in this sample, 25% to 35% of them only once. The ten largest clones add up to under 0.35% of the sample.

The paper as a whole reports these results and caveats: Zero-insertion analyses could be partly confounded by invariant T cells such as MAIT and iNKT, though diverse VJ usage argued against such confounding for most clonotypes. Fewer insertions were carried by abundant cord blood beta clonotypes; a weaker similar trend was observed in young adult naive repertoires, while no such trend was observed in memory repertoires. Compared with coincidental sharing between unrelated individuals, out-of-frame TCR alpha sequences shared between twins showed an excess of sequences with low generation probability. Because the same donors could not be followed over many years, the conclusions relied on cross-sectional statistical analysis. The excess sharing between twins in beta out-of-frame sequences was weaker because fewer shared sequences reduced the signal-to-noise ratio. In monozygotic twins, out-of-frame TCR alpha sharing was systematically underestimated by recombination models, although the models agreed with sharing between unrelated individuals.

Only a few counts were recorded for this clonotype. Its antigen is still unknown. No base qualities exist here, and no much larger clone lies one base off it. All donors were healthy Caucasians. The rearranged chain carries TRBV20-1 and TRBJ2-3; TRBD1 could be the D gene, as 5 bases match. The specimen sequenced was cord blood. The source is a newborn girl in good health. Read as DNA, the sequence is TGCAGTGCTAGAGAGGGGCGAGACCCCCCAGATACGCAGTATTTT. It translates as CSAREGRDPPDTQYF.